This passage covers 27 T cell receptor beta chains from one sample sequenced in a study of response to subunit inactivated influenza vaccine. TCRdb analysed the RT-PCR reads with MiXCR anew, one entry per CDR3 protein. The data contain hundreds of thousands of distinct CDR3 sequences, roughly 13% of them singletons. This specimen consisted of PBMCs from blood, obtained roughly 6 weeks after vaccination. Receptors originate from a man aged 50 or older who received an inactivated influenza vaccine.

In this sample, this clonotype turned up a few times. The chain employs TRBV20-1 and TRBJ1-4, with 9 bases matching TRBD1. The trim removed 2 bases at V and 7 bases at J, leaving 5 bases unmatched. Germline CDR1 DFQATT, CDR2 SNEGSKA (reference sequence). This CDR3 spans 14 amino acids. In DNA form, the CDR3 reads TGCAGTGCTAGAACCGGGACAGGGAGTGAAAAACTGTTTTTT. Translation: CSARTGTGSEKLFF.

This clonotype was detected many times. This sequence joins TRBV20-1 and TRBJ1-5; possibly TRBD1 for D (5 bases). CDR1 and CDR2 from the germline V gene are DFQATT and SNEGSKA (reference sequence). The CDR3 loop spans 14 amino acids. V lost 5 bases and J 0 bases, leaving 11 bases between the germline ends. Written as DNA, the CDR3 is TGCAGTGCTGGTAGGGGATATAGCAATCAGCCCCAGCATTTT. Its translation is CSAGRGYSNQPQHF.

The chain employs TRBV10-2 and TRBJ2-7; TRBD1 matches 7 bases. The CDR3 runs to 13 residues. V shed 11 bases, J shed 1 base, and the junction held 8 bases outside the gene matches. From germline, CDR1 is WSHSY and CDR2 SAAADI. The CDR3 DNA reads as TGCGCCGCAGGACAGGTGCCTTCCTACGAGCAGTACTTC. This sequence encodes CAAGQVPSYEQYF.

V is TRBV20-1 and J is TRBJ2-7, with 8 bases fitting TRBD1. CDR3 length equals 14 residues. Germline lookup yields CDR1 DFQATT and CDR2 SNEGSKA (reference sequence). The trim removed 5 bases at V and 4 bases at J, leaving 10 bases unmatched. CDR3 DNA: TGCAGTGCTCCGACGGGACAGGCGGGGTACGAGCAGTACTTC. Residues: CSAPTGQAGYEQYF.

This clonotype has more than one count but fewer than ten. The genes are TRBV20-1 and TRBJ1-5, with D perhaps matching TRBD1 (5 bases). This CDR3 region has 14 residues. Germline V gene lookup returns CDR1 DFQATT and CDR2 SNEGSKA (reference sequence). V was trimmed by 1 base and J by 4 bases, leaving 11 bases between them. The CDR3 DNA reads TGCAGTGCTAGAGGACCGACAGATAATCAGCCCCAGCATTTT. As protein: CSARGPTDNQPQHF.

This clonotype was observed at least ten times. V is TRBV12-3 or TRBV12-4 and J is TRBJ1-2; maybe TRBD1 (5 bases). The CDR3 has 14 amino acids. V was shortened by 4 bases and J by 7 bases, with 16 bases between the two germline ends. The CDR3 loop is CASSSGALMGGYTF. CDR3 DNA: TGTGCCAGCAGTTCCGGGGCGCTAATGGGTGGCTACACCTTC.

This clonotype has just a few counts. The chain has TRBV5-1 and TRBJ1-6, with 9 bases matching TRBD1. There are 16 residues in the CDR3. CDR1 and CDR2 from the germline V gene are SGHRS and YFSETQ. V was pared by 3 bases and J by 7 bases, with 8 bases of the junction left unmatched. The CDR3 bases are TGCGCCAGCAGCTCTACCGGGACAGGGACAAATTCACCCCTCCACTTT. Translating gives CASSSTGTGTNSPLHF. The full variable domain, in which reference TRBV5-1 and TRBJ1-6 provide the parts outside the CDR3, is KAGVTQTPRYLIKTRGQQVTLSCSPISGHRSVSWYQQTPGQGLQFLFEYFSETQRNKGNFPGRFSGRQFSNSRSEMNVSTLELGDSALYLCASSSTGTGTNSPLHFGNGTRLTVT.

The sample holds a few counts of this clonotype. The chain links TRBV20-1 to TRBJ1-1; TRBD1 is a possible D gene (5 bases). The ends were cut back, 0 bases at V and 4 bases at J, with 12 bases in the middle. CDR3 length: 14 amino acids. Germline V CDR1 and CDR2: DFQATT, SNEGSKA (reference sequence). DNA of the CDR3: TGCAGTGCTAGAGATCTAGGGGCTGCCACTGAAGCTTTCTTT. Amino acids: CSARDLGAATEAFF.

J is TRBJ1-4 and V is TRBV20-1, with D possibly being TRBD1 (6 bases). This CDR3 has 13 amino acids. Germline CDR1 DFQATT, CDR2 SNEGSKA (reference sequence). The CDR3 sequence: CGGRGGNNEKLFF. Here the CDR3 DNA reads TGCGGGGGCCGAGGGGGAAATAATGAAAAACTGTTTTTT.

V gene TRBV10-2 combines with J gene TRBJ2-7; 11 bases line up with TRBD2. Germline loops: CDR1 WSHSY, CDR2 SAAADI. With V trimmed by 0 bases and J by 5 bases, 9 bases remained unmatched. The CDR3 runs to 17 residues. DNA of the CDR3: TGCGCCAGCAGTGAGTCGTATACTAGCGGGAGAGTAGACGAGCAGTACTTC. This sequence encodes CASSESYTSGRVDEQYF.

At least ten counts were recorded for this clonotype. The V call is TRBV12-3 or TRBV12-4, the J call TRBJ2-3; no clear D. Trimming pared 3 bases from V and 6 bases from J, leaving 10 bases between. CDR3 length equals 13 residues. The CDR3 protein is CASSFPHMDTQYF. CDR3 sequence (DNA): TGTGCCAGCAGTTTCCCCCACATGGATACGCAGTATTTT.

This clonotype was detected only a few times. This chain links TRBV24-1 with TRBJ2-1, with a tentative D call TRBD1 (5 bases). This CDR3 region has 13 residues. The V gene lost 7 bases and the J gene lost 8 bases, with 14 bases spanning the gap. Germline loops: CDR1 KGHDR, CDR2 SFDVKD. DNA of the CDR3: TGTGCCACCAGCCAGGGAATTAGGTATGAGCAGTTCTTC. This codes for CATSQGIRYEQFF.

This clonotype has only a few counts. The chain employs TRBV6-6 and TRBJ1-6, with D unresolved. V was trimmed by 7 bases and J by 8 bases, leaving 9 bases between them. The CDR3 loop spans 12 amino acids. Germline V gene lookup returns CDR1 MNHNY and CDR2 SVGAGI (reference sequence). The CDR3 here is CASTVSDSPLHF. The DNA of the CDR3 is TGTGCCAGCACCGTCTCAGATTCACCCCTCCACTTT.

V gene TRBV5-5 combines with J gene TRBJ2-3, with a tentative D call TRBD2 (5 bases). The CDR3 is made up of 15 amino acids. V lost 2 bases, J lost 3 bases, and 13 bases lay in between. The V gene's germline CDR1 is SGHKS and CDR2 YYEKEE (reference sequence). The CDR3 is CASSLTGLITDTQYF. The CDR3 bases are TGTGCCAGCAGCTTAACGGGGTTAATAACAGATACGCAGTATTTT.

This clonotype showed up just once. CDR3 region: CASSQDWGRGNTEAFF. DNA of the CDR3: TGTGCCAGCAGCCAAGATTGGGGGCGGGGGAACACTGAAGCTTTCTTT. The chain recombines TRBV3-1 with TRBJ1-1; possibly TRBD1 for D (6 bases). This CDR3 spans 16 amino acids. The V gene's germline CDR1 is LGHDT and CDR2 YNNKEL (reference sequence). Trimming pared 0 bases from V and 1 base from J, leaving 12 bases between. Full variable domain (missing parts from reference TRBV3-1 and TRBJ1-1): DTAVSQTPKYLVTQMGNDKSIKCEQNLGHDTMYWYKQDSKKFLKIMFSYNNKELIINETVPNRFSPKSPDKAHLNLHINSLELGDSAVYFCASSQDWGRGNTEAFFGQGTRLTVV.

The chain recombines TRBV13 with TRBJ2-5; no clear D gene. V was shortened by 3 bases and J by 1 base, with 6 bases between the two germline ends. Germline V lookup: CDR1 PRHDT, CDR2 FYEKMQ (reference sequence). CDR3 size: 13 residues. CDR3 DNA sequence: TGTGCCAGCAGCTTCGTCAGCCAAGAGACCCAGTACTTC. It is translated as CASSFVSQETQYF.

With regard to this clonotype: One end of the junction varies from germline; a read error may be responsible. V and J are TRBV6-5 and TRBJ1-3, with D hard to call. CDR3 length: 19 amino acids. CDR1 and CDR2 from the germline V gene are MNHEY and SVGAGI. The CDR3 sequence: CAISYYKPLGDHFGNTIYF. CDR3 coding DNA: TGTGCCATCAGTTACTATAAACCGCTCGGAGACCACTTTGGAAACACCATATATTTT.

The sample holds a few counts of this clonotype. The chain employs TRBV11-2 and TRBJ1-2; D gene ambiguous. Trimming pared 1 base from V and 8 bases from J, leaving 11 bases between. This CDR3 spans 13 amino acids. The germline CDR1 and CDR2 sequences are SGHAT and FQNNGV. In DNA form, the CDR3 reads TGTGCCAGCAGCTTAGCCAACGGAGGCGGCTACACCTTC. It specifies CASSLANGGGYTF.

The V gene is TRBV4-3, the J gene TRBJ2-6, with D perhaps given as TRBD1 or TRBD2 (6 bases each). Germline values: CDR1 LGHNA, CDR2 YSLEER. Between the trimmed V and J ends, which lost 0 bases and 2 bases, there was a span of 11 bases. This CDR3 spans 17 amino acids. The CDR3: CASSQDAGTTGANVLTF. CDR3 DNA sequence: TGCGCCAGCAGCCAAGACGCGGGGACAACTGGGGCCAACGTCCTGACTTTC.

In this sample, this clonotype turned up a few times. The chain links TRBV12-3 or TRBV12-4 to TRBJ1-2; D is uncertain. V was cut by 6 bases and J by 8 bases, with 16 bases left in between. The CDR3 length is 13 residues. CDR3 residues: CASSLSGPAGYTF. CDR3 bases: TGTGCCAGCAGCCTCAGCGGCCCGGCAGGCTACACCTTC.

The V and J genes are TRBV18 and TRBJ2-7; a possible D gene is TRBD1 (6 bases). This CDR3 has 14 amino acids. The V end was cut by 3 bases, the J end by 6 bases, with 15 bases between. CDR1 KGHSH and CDR2 LQKENI come from the germline V gene. CDR3 DNA: TGTGCCAGCTCACCCGGACAAGGGACACGCGAGCAGTACTTC. This sequence encodes CASSPGQGTREQYF.

This clonotype was seen more than once but under ten times. V and J are TRBV5-4 and TRBJ1-2, with a tentative D call TRBD1 (5 bases). V was trimmed by 5 bases and J by 7 bases, leaving 18 bases between them. The CDR3 has 14 amino acids. Germline CDR1 reads SGHNT; CDR2 reads YYREEE (reference sequence). CDR3 sequence reads: CASSIIGTVRGYTF. The CDR3 DNA reads TGTGCCAGCAGTATTATCGGGACTGTGCGTGGCTACACCTTC.

J is TRBJ2-1 and V is TRBV11-3; the D gene is possibly TRBD1 (6 bases). This CDR3 contains 13 residues. Germline assignment: CDR1 SGHNT and CDR2 YENEEA. The V end was cut by 5 bases, the J end by 7 bases, with 12 bases between. The CDR3 loop reads CASSVNRDNEQFF. For the CDR3, the DNA is TGTGCCAGCAGCGTGAACAGGGATAATGAGCAGTTCTTC.

The chain is built from TRBV12-3 or TRBV12-4 and TRBJ2-1; 9 positions match TRBD2. After removal of 5 bases from V and 4 bases from J, the junction contained 12 bases not matched to a gene. CDR3 size: 17 residues. The CDR3 loop reads CASSLTVAGEIYNEQFF. For the CDR3, the DNA is TGTGCCAGCAGTCTTACCGTAGCGGGAGAGATATACAATGAGCAGTTCTTC.

This clonotype was observed a few times. The CDR3 region is CASSLAGNYQPQHF. CDR3 bases: TGTGCCAGCAGCTTGGCTGGTAACTATCAGCCCCAGCATTTT. V usage is TRBV5-5 and J usage is TRBJ1-5; no clear D. The CDR3 totals 14 residues. Per germline, CDR1 SGHKS and CDR2 YYEKEE (reference sequence). V was cut by 0 bases and J by 5 bases, with 9 bases left in between.

The genes are TRBV12-3 or TRBV12-4 and TRBJ1-5; TRBD1 might be the D (5 bases). With 6 bases removed from V and 6 bases from J, the gap between germline ends came to 15 bases. The CDR3 contains 14 residues. The CDR3 loop reads CASRTQGRGQPQHF. CDR3 nucleotide sequence: TGTGCCAGCAGGACTCAGGGACGGGGTCAGCCCCAGCATTTT.

The chain has TRBV11-3 and TRBJ2-7; D gene unclear. Germline values: CDR1 SGHNT, CDR2 YENEEA. This CDR3 spans 13 amino acids. Trimming left V 2 bases short and J 5 bases short, with 10 bases between. CDR3 nucleotides: TGTGCCAGCAGCTTAAATTACTTTCACGAGCAGTACTTC. Amino acids: CASSLNYFHEQYF.